These 23 T cell receptor beta chains originate from one sample sequenced in a study of OX40 agonist ivuxolimab in advanced cancers. TCRdb's table, derived via immunoSEQ multiplex PCR, lists solely in-frame clones and lacks some. The sample comprises approximately 88,000 clones, 88% of which are singletons, and 0.25% to 0.3% rests with the top ten. This specimen was CD4+ or CD8+ T cells sorted from blood, taken in a trial of the OX40 agonist ivuxolimab. The receptors derive from an adult with an advanced solid tumor such as melanoma, head and neck, liver or kidney cancer.

CDR3 protein: CASSPRDRGEKLFF. CDR3 DNA: TGTGCCAGCAGTCCCCGGGACAGGGGGGAAAAACTGTTTTTT. The genes are TRBV6-1 and TRBJ1-4; 11 positions agree with TRBD1. CDR3 length equals 14 residues. CDR1 is MNHNS, CDR2 SASEGT, per germline. After removal of 5 bases from V and 8 bases from J, the junction contained 4 bases not matched to a gene.

The rearrangement joins TRBV19 to TRBJ2-2; D uncertain. V lost 5 bases to trimming and J lost 6 bases, with 7 bases between them. This CDR3 has 12 residues. The V gene's germline CDR1 is LNHDA and CDR2 SQIVND (reference sequence). CDR3 in amino acids: CASSPQAGELFF. In DNA form, the CDR3 reads TGTGCCAGTAGTCCCCAGGCCGGGGAGCTGTTTTTT. Supplemented by reference TRBV19 and TRBJ2-2, the full variable domain reads DGGITQSPKYLFRKEGQNVTLSCEQNLNHDAMYWYRQDPGQGLRLIYYSQIVNDFQKGDIAEGYSVSREKKESFPLTVTSAQKNPTAFYLCASSPQAGELFFGEGSRLTVL.

This clone was recorded once. The chain is built from TRBV15 and TRBJ2-7, with 9 bases that match TRBD1. This CDR3 is built from 14 residues. From germline, CDR1 is LNHNV and CDR2 YYDKDF (reference sequence). V gave up 4 bases and J gave up 3 bases; unmatched junction bases: 4. Written as DNA, the CDR3 is TGTGCCACCAGCAAGGACAGGGGTAACTACGAGCAGTACTTC. Its translation: CATSKDRGNYEQYF.

This chain uses TRBV7-2 with TRBJ1-2, with 9 nucleotides matching TRBD1. From germline, CDR1 is SGHTA and CDR2 FQGNSA. The CDR3 is made up of 18 amino acids. Losses at the gene ends were 5 bases for V and 0 bases for J; bases not matched to a gene: 13. CDR3 DNA sequence: TGTGCCAGCAGCCCGCCCCCGGGACAGGGATCTTCTAACTATGGCTACACCTTC. Amino acid sequence: CASSPPPGQGSSNYGYTF.

The rearrangement uses TRBV7-2 and TRBJ1-5; TRBD1 matches at 7 bases. J gave up 4 bases and V 1 base, and 4 bases lay outside the gene matches. The CDR3 has 15 residues. Germline V gene data show CDR1 as SGHTA and CDR2 as FQGNSA. CDR3 sequence (DNA): TGTGCCAGCAGCTTAGTTCAGGGGGTAAATCAGCCCCAGCATTTT. Translating gives CASSLVQGVNQPQHF.

The chain carries TRBV14 and TRBJ2-7; D is possibly TRBD1 (6 bases). CDR1 is SGHDN and CDR2 is FVKESK in the germline V gene. Trimming stripped 1 base from V and 6 bases from J, with 19 bases between. The CDR3 covers 16 residues. As DNA, the CDR3 is TGTGCCAGCAGCCAAGCTCCCGGGACACCGAGGGCCGAGCAGTACTTC. It yields the protein CASSQAPGTPRAEQYF.

V and J are TRBV11-2 and TRBJ1-5; TRBD1 matches at 7 bases. Germline V gene sequence: CDR1 SGHAT, CDR2 FQNNGV. Trimming removed 4 bases from V and 4 bases from J; junction bases left unmatched: 7. The length of the CDR3 is 15 residues. CDR3 DNA sequence: TGTGCCAGCAGCTCCTCCCGGACAGGTAATCAGCCCCAGCATTTT. Protein product: CASSSSRTGNQPQHF.

The chain has TRBV10-3 and TRBJ1-2, with 10 bases fitting TRBD1. Per the germline V gene, CDR1 is ENHRY and CDR2 is SYGVKD. The junction had 2 bases not matched to a gene; V was cut back by 4 bases and J by 0 bases. This CDR3 comprises 15 residues. DNA for the CDR3: TGTGCCATCAGTGGGGGGACAGGGGCTAACTATGGCTACACCTTC. It yields the protein CAISGGTGANYGYTF.

The chain couples TRBV5-6 to TRBJ2-1; 7 positions match TRBD2. Looked up from germline, CDR1 is SGHDT and CDR2 is YYEEEE. V gave up 6 bases and J gave up 0 bases; unmatched junction bases: 9. CDR3 length: 16 amino acids. CDR3 amino acids: CASNMGGFSSYNEQFF. CDR3 DNA: TGTGCCAGCAATATGGGGGGGTTCAGCTCCTACAATGAGCAGTTCTTC.

This chain uses TRBV6-6 with TRBJ2-4; 8 bases line up with TRBD1. This CDR3 spans 16 amino acids. In germline, CDR1 is MNHNY, CDR2 SVGAGI (reference sequence). The ends lost 2 bases at V and 9 bases at J; junction bases unmatched: 12. The CDR3 loop reads CASSYPDRASRAIQYF. In DNA form, the CDR3 reads TGTGCCAGCAGTTACCCGGACAGGGCTAGCCGGGCCATTCAGTACTTC.

V gene TRBV5-6 combines with J gene TRBJ2-1, with 10 bases identical to TRBD1. The germline V gene encodes CDR1 SGHDT and CDR2 YYEEEE. The V segment lost 3 bases and the J segment 4 bases; nucleotides outside the gene matches: 4. The CDR3 is made up of 15 amino acids. Here the CDR3 reads CASSSGTGVYNEQFF. The CDR3 DNA is TGTGCCAGCAGCTCGGGGACAGGGGTATACAATGAGCAGTTCTTC.

The chain has TRBV10-3 and TRBJ2-3, with 9 bases aligning to TRBD2. J was trimmed by 1 base and V by 3 bases; bases with no gene match: 2. Germline V gene lookup returns CDR1 ENHRY and CDR2 SYGVKD. CDR3 length: 15 amino acids. In DNA, the CDR3 is TGTGCCATCAGTGATGTAGCGGGGGGCACAGATACGCAGTATTTT. Its protein is CAISDVAGGTDTQYF.

The rearrangement uses TRBV5-1 and TRBJ1-2; D might be TRBD1 (5 bases). CDR1 SGHRS and CDR2 YFSETQ come from the germline V gene. This CDR3 spans 14 amino acids. V was pared by 0 bases and J by 6 bases, with 12 bases between. In DNA, the CDR3 is TGCGCCAGCAGCTTGGTGGGGGGTCAGGATGGCTACACCTTC. The encoded protein is CASSLVGGQDGYTF.

The chain links TRBV7-9 to TRBJ2-7; D not resolved. CDR3 length equals 11 residues. Germline CDR1 is SEHNR and CDR2 is FQNEAQ (reference sequence). V was clipped by 1 base and J by 4 bases, with 2 bases between them. The CDR3 region has the DNA TGTGCCAGCAGCTTAGAATACGAGCAGTACTTC. Its translation: CASSLEYEQYF.

A single count supports this clone. This sequence joins TRBV9 and TRBJ1-2, with 7 bases identical to TRBD1. The CDR3 has 14 amino acids. Unmatched junction bases numbered 2, after V lost 0 bases and J lost 3 bases. Germline CDR1 SGDLS, CDR2 YYNGEE. The CDR3 here is CASSVVDRDYGYTF. DNA for the CDR3: TGTGCCAGCAGCGTAGTAGACAGGGACTATGGCTACACCTTC.

This rearrangement joins TRBV5-1 to TRBJ2-7; the match to TRBD2 covers 7 bases. The length of the CDR3 is 13 residues. CDR1 and CDR2 from the germline V gene are SGHRS and YFSETQ. V trimming: 5 bases; J trimming: 3 bases; junction bases outside the gene matches: 5. CDR3: CASRLRTSYEQYF. CDR3 in DNA: TGCGCCAGCAGGTTACGGACTAGCTACGAGCAGTACTTC.

The V gene is TRBV11-2, the J gene TRBJ2-5; no firm D call. V lost 4 bases and J 1 base, leaving 7 bases between the germline ends. This CDR3 region has 13 residues. CDR1 SGHAT and CDR2 FQNNGV come from the germline V gene. CDR3 nucleotides: TGTGCCAGCAGCTCTACCCTCCAAGAGACCCAGTACTTC. It codes for CASSSTLQETQYF.

V gene TRBV7-9 combines with J gene TRBJ2-7, with D possibly TRBD1 on 6 matching bases. Trimming cost V 5 bases and J 2 bases, with 13 bases left between them. The CDR3 covers 14 residues. Germline lookup yields CDR1 SEHNR and CDR2 FQNEAQ (reference sequence). CDR3: CASSPPKGAYEQYF. CDR3 in DNA: TGTGCCAGCAGCCCTCCTAAGGGGGCCTACGAGCAGTACTTC.

V usage is TRBV6-5 and J usage is TRBJ1-2, with D tentatively TRBD1 (5 bases). Germline lookup yields CDR1 MNHEY and CDR2 SVGAGI. V was trimmed by 11 bases and J by 6 bases, leaving 25 bases between them. There are 15 residues in the CDR3. The CDR3 DNA reads TGTGCCTCCCGGGGGATACAGAGGAAGGGTGATGGCTACACCTTC. Translated, it gives CASRGIQRKGDGYTF.

The V gene is TRBV7-6, the J gene TRBJ2-7; possible D gene TRBD2, 5 bases. CDR3 length: 13 amino acids. Germline CDR1 is SGHVS and CDR2 is FNYEAQ. The V end was cut by 4 bases, the J end by 7 bases, with 14 bases between. As DNA, the CDR3 is TGTGCCAGCAGCTCCAGTTGGACGGGAGAGCAGTACTTC. As protein: CASSSSWTGEQYF.

The J gene is TRBJ1-6, the V gene TRBV7-2, with no clear D. The germline V gene encodes CDR1 SGHTA and CDR2 FQGNSA. Trimming pared 1 base from V and 6 bases from J, leaving 7 bases between. This CDR3 contains 14 residues. The DNA of the CDR3 is TGTGCCAGCAGCTTAGGGACTTTTAATTCACCCCTCCACTTT. Amino acids: CASSLGTFNSPLHF.

This chain uses TRBV4-3 with TRBJ1-6, with a possible D match to TRBD1 (6 bases). Looked up from germline, CDR1 is LGHNA and CDR2 is YSLEER. Trimming left V 5 bases short and J 7 bases short, with 12 bases between. CDR3 length equals 14 residues. The CDR3 coding sequence is TGCGCCAGCAGCTCAGGGGTTCAAAATTCACCCCTCCACTTT. Protein product: CASSSGVQNSPLHF.

This chain uses TRBV27 with TRBJ2-3, with a weak D call TRBD2 (7 bases). The germline V gene encodes CDR1 MNHEY and CDR2 SMNVEV (reference sequence). This CDR3 region has 15 residues. The V gene lost 0 bases and the J gene lost 6 bases, with 13 bases spanning the gap. CDR3 nucleotide sequence: TGTGCCAGCAGTTTATCGATCAAGGGGGGGGATACGCAGTATTTT. It encodes CASSLSIKGGDTQYF.